The 13 T cell receptor beta chains listed next were all sequenced from one sample in a study of cytomegalovirus exposure and HLA in healthy donors. The PCR made use of 60 Vbeta and 13 Jbeta primers. The protocol was immunoSEQ multiplex PCR, while the TCRdb copy is restricted to in-frame clones and leaves out a portion. Of over 150,000 clones in the sample, over 70% were seen once. Specimen: PBMCs. The receptors were sampled from a young man in good health and CMV-seropositive.

Written as DNA, the CDR3 is TGTGCCAGCAGTTCCGGGACATCTCTTGGCTACACCTTC. Its translation: CASSSGTSLGYTF. This sequence joins TRBV6-5 and TRBJ1-2, with D possibly being TRBD1 (6 bases). CDR3 length: 13 amino acids. The V end lost 4 bases, the J end lost 7 bases, and 13 bases lay between the germline ends. Germline V CDR1 and CDR2: MNHEY, SVGAGI.

V usage is TRBV5-6 and J usage is TRBJ2-5; a possible D gene is TRBD2 (7 bases). With 0 bases removed from V and 2 bases from J, the gap between germline ends came to 11 bases. Looked up from germline, CDR1 is SGHDT and CDR2 is YYEEEE. This CDR3 is built from 15 residues. In DNA form, the CDR3 reads TGTGCCAGCAGCTTGGTCGGGGGGCGTCAAGAGACCCAGTACTTC. Translated, it gives CASSLVGGRQETQYF.

The chain joins TRBV5-1 to TRBJ1-5, with 10 bases aligning to TRBD1. Germline CDR1 is SGHRS and CDR2 is YFSETQ. Unmatched junction bases numbered 19, after V lost 1 base and J lost 3 bases. The CDR3 is 21 residues long. The CDR3 is CASSLRTGGTGCSGSNQPQHF. Written as DNA, the CDR3 is TGCGCCAGCAGCTTGAGGACAGGGGGTACAGGATGTAGCGGTTCCAATCAGCCCCAGCATTTT.

This rearrangement joins TRBV7-8 to TRBJ2-4, with 7 positions matching TRBD2. The CDR3 length is 19 residues. Trimming took 6 bases from V and 2 from J; bases not matched to a gene: 19. Germline V lookup: CDR1 SGHVS, CDR2 FQNEAQ. CDR3 in amino acids: CASSWDSASGEGTKNIQYF. In nucleotides, the CDR3 is TGTGCCAGCAGTTGGGATAGCGCTAGCGGAGAAGGGACCAAAAACATTCAGTACTTC.

CDR3 nucleotide sequence: TGTGCCAGCAGCATCGGGACTAACGACAATGAGCAGTTCTTC. Its protein is CASSIGTNDNEQFF. The chain combines TRBV9 with TRBJ2-1, with 7 positions matching TRBD2. Germline CDR1 is SGDLS and CDR2 is YYNGEE. The V gene end was trimmed by 4 bases and the J gene end by 5 bases; junction bases not matched to a gene: 6. The CDR3 runs 14 residues. The full variable domain, with the rest looked up from reference TRBV9 and TRBJ2-1, is DSGVTQTPKHLITATGQRVTLRCSPRSGDLSVYWYQQSLDQGLQFLIQYYNGEERAKGNILERFSAQQFPDLHSELNLSSLELGDSALYFCASSIGTNDNEQFFGPGTRLTVL.

The chain joins TRBV4-2 to TRBJ2-5; 7 nucleotides match TRBD2. There are 16 residues in the CDR3. CDR1 LGHNA and CDR2 YNFKEQ come from the germline V gene. V was pared by 1 base and J by 4 bases, with 9 bases of the junction left unmatched. In nucleotides, the CDR3 is TGTGCCAGCAGCCAAGGATCGGGCGGGGGATCAGAGACCCAGTACTTC. Its translation is CASSQGSGGGSETQYF.

In its sample, this clone was seen a few times. This chain joins TRBV6-5 and TRBJ1-1; TRBD1 might be the D (5 bases). Per the germline V gene, CDR1 is MNHEY and CDR2 is SVGAGI. V lost 5 bases and J 2 bases, leaving 15 bases between the germline ends. The length of the CDR3 is 15 residues. The CDR3 sequence: CASSRILRANTEAFF. The DNA of the CDR3 is TGTGCCAGCAGTCGTATACTCAGGGCTAACACTGAAGCTTTCTTT.

The chain combines TRBV12-5 with TRBJ1-2; 7 bases map to TRBD1. This CDR3 comprises 17 residues. The germline V gene has CDR1 LGHNT and CDR2 FRNRAP. Germline trimming cut 0 bases from V and 0 bases from J; bases unmatched to any gene: 7. The chain's CDR3 is CASGLVPGTAANYGYTF. The CDR3 region has the DNA TGTGCTAGTGGTTTGGTACCGGGGACAGCAGCTAACTATGGCTACACCTTC.

V usage is TRBV4-3 and J usage is TRBJ2-1; D may be TRBD2 (6 bases). Germline V lookup: CDR1 LGHNA, CDR2 YSLEER. V shed 4 bases and J shed 8 bases, with 18 bases lying between them. The CDR3 totals 15 residues. This CDR3 is CASSPIMDYSDEQFF. The CDR3 DNA sequence: TGCGCCAGCAGCCCGATTATGGACTATTCCGATGAGCAGTTCTTC.

V usage is TRBV5-1 and J usage is TRBJ1-4; perhaps TRBD1 as D (5 bases). The CDR3 covers 16 residues. Trimming left V 0 bases short and J 5 bases short, with 14 bases between. Germline V lookup: CDR1 SGHRS, CDR2 YFSETQ. CDR3: CASSLGGSISNEKLFF. The CDR3 nucleotides read TGCGCCAGCAGCTTGGGGGGCAGCATTTCGAATGAAAAACTGTTTTTT.

V is TRBV6-1 and J is TRBJ2-5; perhaps TRBD2 as D (6 bases). In germline, CDR1 is MNHNS, CDR2 SASEGT. V was pared by 2 bases and J by 5 bases, with 15 bases between. This CDR3 comprises 15 residues. This CDR3 reads CASSESTGGRETQYF. The CDR3 DNA is TGTGCCAGCAGTGAATCAACAGGAGGGAGGGAGACCCAGTACTTC.

The V and J genes are TRBV11-3 and TRBJ1-1, with 12 bases fitting TRBD1. The junction had 4 bases not matched to a gene; V was cut back by 1 base and J by 1 base. Germline-derived CDR1 and CDR2 are SGHNT and YENEEA. The CDR3 spans 17 residues. In DNA, the CDR3 is TGTGCCAGCAGCTTAGGGGACAGGGGGCGACCGAACACTGAAGCTTTCTTT. Translating gives CASSLGDRGRPNTEAFF.

The V and J genes are TRBV4-3 and TRBJ2-6; 8 bases match TRBD1. CDR3 size: 18 residues. V trimming: 4 bases; J trimming: 0 bases; junction bases outside the gene matches: 8. The V gene's germline CDR1 is LGHNA and CDR2 YSLEER. The DNA for the CDR3 is TGCGCCAGCAGCCTTAGACAGGGGATGGGCTCTGGGGCCAACGTCCTGACTTTC. It specifies CASSLRQGMGSGANVLTF.